Below, 6 T cell receptor beta chains from the same sample are listed, as sequenced in a study of CD8 T cells in ankylosing spondylitis. TCRdb analysed the 5' RACE reads with MiXCR anew, one entry per CDR3 protein. The sample holds about 240,000 distinct CDR3 sequences; 8.6% are singletons and the top ten take under 7.5%. Sequencing used blood, either unsorted or a sorted T cell fraction (not recorded which). Receptors originate from a male donor with ankylosing spondylitis or in good health (not recorded which).

Of note for this clonotype: It may be a read error: a sequence one base away is much more abundant. V is TRBV6-5 and J is TRBJ2-1; 10 bases match TRBD2. CDR1 is MNHEY and CDR2 is SVGAGI in the germline V gene. This CDR3 is built from 15 residues. In DNA form, the CDR3 reads TGTGCCAGGAGTTACGGGCGGACTAGCGGCAATGAGCAGTTCTTC. As protein: CARSYGRTSGNEQFF.

J is TRBJ1-6 and V is TRBV5-1; the match to TRBD1 covers 7 bases. Losses at the gene ends were 4 bases for V and 7 bases for J; bases not matched to a gene: 5. Looked up from germline, CDR1 is SGHRS and CDR2 is YFSETQ. The CDR3 has 14 residues. The CDR3 protein is CASSPRDSNSPLHF. The CDR3 DNA follows: TGCGCCAGCAGCCCCCGGGACAGCAATTCACCCCTCCACTTT.

V usage is TRBV10-3 and J usage is TRBJ2-5; D is ambiguous. This CDR3 has 11 residues. V gave up 6 bases and J gave up 7 bases, with 9 bases separating them. Germline values: CDR1 ENHRY, CDR2 SYGVKD. This chain's CDR3 is CAISRLGTQYF. Here the CDR3 DNA reads TGTGCCATCAGCCGGTTGGGGACCCAGTACTTC.

This clonotype was recorded at least ten times. The rearrangement uses TRBV12-3 or TRBV12-4 and TRBJ2-1, with D possibly being TRBD1 (5 bases). The CDR3 contains 16 residues. V lost 2 bases to trimming and J lost 2 bases, with 13 bases between them. CDR3 DNA: TGTGCCAGCAGTTTATTTGACAGCTATACCTACAATGAGCAGTTCTTC. This sequence encodes CASSLFDSYTYNEQFF.

The genes are TRBV20-1 and TRBJ1-2; D unresolved. This CDR3 contains 11 residues. With 7 bases removed from V and 3 bases from J, the gap between germline ends came to 9 bases. Germline CDR1 DFQATT, CDR2 SNEGSKA (reference sequence). The CDR3 DNA reads as TGCAGTGGCGAGATCGACTATGGCTACACCTTC. Translating it yields CSGEIDYGYTF.

V is TRBV12-3 or TRBV12-4 and J is TRBJ2-7; possible D gene TRBD1, 6 bases. The CDR3 is 13 residues long. Trimming left V 6 bases short and J 5 bases short, with 14 bases between. The CDR3 sequence is CASSAGTSHEQYF. The CDR3 region has the DNA TGTGCCAGCAGCGCCGGGACAAGCCACGAGCAGTACTTC.